The sequence of this T cell receptor (beta chain) was determined in a study of shared clonotypes between healthy human individuals. Points from the study as a whole: The study's rarefaction showed incomplete sorted-subset sequencing despite large depth. Tissues were not sampled, only blood, and their repertoires likely differ.

The deep-level immunoSEQ assay was used. Sequencing was performed with immunoSEQ multiplex PCR; in TCRdb, only in-frame clones are kept and a portion is missing. This table holds under 1,900,000 clones, about 98.5% found once. A remark on this clone: Its antigen remains unidentified.

CDR3 size: 16 residues. Trimming took 5 bases from V and 4 from J, leaving 23 bases between them. Germline assignment: CDR1 GTSNPN and CDR2 SVGIG (reference sequence). The clonotype comes from a man aged 30 to 45 in good health. The chain is built from TRBV30 and TRBJ2-5; D is unclear. Sequencing was carried out using naive CD4+ T cells sorted from blood. Subset specified: CD45RA+ positively selected. CDR3 in amino acids: CAWGTNNRKAGETQYF. CDR3 bases: TGTGCCTGGGGTACCAATAATAGGAAGGCAGGAGAGACCCAGTACTTC. Variable domain in full (rest from reference TRBV30 and TRBJ2-5): SQTIHQWPATLVQPVGSPLSLECTVEGTSNPNLYWYRQAAGRGLQLLFYSVGIGQISSEVPQNLSASRPQDRQFILSSKKLLLSDSGFYLCAWGTNNRKAGETQYFGPGTRLLVL.